This TCR beta chain comes out of a study of T cells in Graves' hyperthyroidism and ophthalmopathy (dated by TCRdb to the late 2010s). Broadly, across the study: Peripheral blood was sampled at the time of initial diagnosis, prior to any treatment. To identify TCR V-J signatures that set the groups apart, the researchers used a discovery cohort of about a hundred patients, made up of 40 to 45 with Graves' ophthalmopathy and some 58 with stable Graves' hyperthyroidism. Prospective prediction of ophthalmopathy was tested in an independent validation cohort consisting of 18 to 20 hyperthyroidism patients and about 17 patients who later progressed to ophthalmopathy. The 100 discovery patients were randomly split 7:3 into training and test sets. In addition, the study compared T-cell repertoires in thyroid tissue and in blood from over 5 Graves' hyperthyroidism patients. Following sampling, methimazole starting at 30 mg daily was given to hyperthyroidism patients, and high-dose intravenous methylprednisolone was given to ophthalmopathy patients. The paper reports TCR Vbeta CDR3 sequencing of over 120 peripheral blood samples: approximately 41 ophthalmopathy, about 75 hyperthyroidism and approximately 17 progressor patients. The research as a whole found: Sample size was not statistically predetermined, and investigators were not blinded to group allocation. Most expanded thyroid clonotypes (frequency above 0.001) were also detected in blood, a finding suggesting that blood repertoires may reflect thyroid immune responses. In cross-validation, a model built on a 13 V-J signature told ophthalmopathy apart from stable hyperthyroidism with less than 90% sensitivity and about 81% specificity, and in testing the same model reached 80%/75%. In validation, the model predicted progression to ophthalmopathy with around 71% sensitivity and about 73% specificity, a median of around 6.6 months before onset.

The TCR beta CDR3 regions were amplified from the RNA transcripts. A first-round RT-PCR of the TCR CDR3 used the HTBI primer set with the Qiagen OneStep RT-PCR kit. Libraries were constructed in a second round of multiplex PCR, after which size selection and purification were carried out. Sequencing of the libraries was done on an Illumina HiSeq2000 using paired-end 100 bp reads. The authors' pipeline ran thus. Raw data were processed with SOAPnuke, discarding reads with adapters, uncalled bases, mean Phred below 15, or no exact constant-primer or identifier match. High-quality paired reads were merged using COPE v1.2.5, and each unique nucleotide sequence was defined as a clonotype. MiTCR v1.1 was used to align clonotypes to the IMGT TRBV, TRBD and TRBJ reference segments. Only V-J combinations with frequency above 0.0001, covering about 99% of repertoires, were analysed. The TCS score was defined as F50 (clonal expansion) divided by E x V (chaos), with BLOSUM62-based TCRdist calculated between CDR3 peptides within each V-J. Welch's t-statistics and random forest reduced roughly 540 V-J features to roughly 13, which were used in a naive Bayes classifier (R e1071). The raw public data were reprocessed by TCRdb itself: fastp quality trimming at Q25, MiXCR clonotype calling, in-frame beta chains only. Identical CDR3 proteins give one entry, which carries the most common genes and DNA. The V and J calls reflect TCRdb's pipeline rather than the authors' work. Present in this sample are nearly 600,000 distinct CDR3 sequences, 14% of which were seen just once. More than 6% of the sample is taken by the ten largest.

As for this clonotype: The clone's antigen remains unknown. Base qualities are not at hand, and no much larger clone is one base apart.

As encoded in the germline V gene, CDR1 is MNHNS while CDR2 is SASEGT. The CDR3 runs 17 residues from the cysteine to the phenylalanine. Here the CDR3 DNA is all that survives: 51 bases in frame from base 1. Trimming takes 5 bases off V and 0 bases off J; junction bases not matched to a gene: 12. Ophthalmopathy patients had moderately to severely active disease, Clinical Activity Score of at least 3, NOSPECS grade of at least 4, and duration under 3 months. Exclusion was applied to patients with uncontrolled infections, other autoimmune diseases, pregnancy or lactation. Diagnoses were based on clinical symptoms, serum thyroxine and TRAb, thyroid ultrasound and orbital computed tomography. PBMCs were isolated from around 10 ml of fresh peripheral blood by Ficoll-Paque density gradient centrifugation. Trizol reagent was used to extract total RNA, and RNA quality was then checked on an Agilent 2100 Bioanalyzer.

The receptor was derived from a woman between 18 and 29 years old with Graves' ophthalmopathy. The sequencing input was blood. The chain was built from TRBV6-1 and TRBJ2-5; 7 central nucleotides agree with TRBD2. The DNA is as follows: TGTGCCAGCAGTCCTAAGGGGCTAGCGGAAAACCAAGAGACCCAGTACTTC. This codes for CASSPKGLAENQETQYF.